This record covers a single TCR beta chain. The antigen this receptor binds is unknown. Base qualities are not recorded, but no much larger clone differs from it by a single base. Using the deep immunoSEQ assay, TCR CDR3 regions were amplified from genomic DNA by multiplex PCR. For each cell subset, the extracted genomic DNA was distributed evenly across all wells of several immunoSEQ 96-well plates, and each plate served as one replicate. Each replicate PCR for sorted subsets received about 220 ng genomic DNA, equal to around 32,000 T cell genomes. Purified libraries were measured with a Qubit 3.0 fluorometer, size-checked on a Bioanalyzer 2100, and measured again with the KAPA Library Quantification kit. Each immunoSEQ 96-well plate was sequenced on its own single-read 150-cycle Illumina NextSeq 550 flow cell. On the study's bioinformatics: Because the immunoSEQ output held only junctional sequences and lacked quality scores, the filtering could not match the filtering applied to full-length reads. Sequences were annotated with PyIR, a Python wrapper for IgBLAST v1.9, using IMGT germline references to assign V/J genes and CDR3. Reads were removed for weak V/J assignments (E-value above 1e-6), missing CDR3, stop codons, out-of-frame junctions, or ambiguous translated residues. V3J clonotypes were defined as sequences sharing the same inferred V gene, J gene, and CDR3 amino acid sequence. Percentage overlap between repertoires was computed as shared unique clonotypes divided by the size of the smaller repertoire. RTK rarefaction, the Chao1 estimator, and Recon v2.1 estimates of unobserved clonotypes were used to assess repertoire richness. Generation probabilities for all TCRbeta clonotypes obtained by the gDNA method from a handful of donors were computed using OLGA. Not all clones reach the TCRdb copy of this immuneACCESS table, which keeps in-frame sequences only. Checked studies attribute under half of the gap to unresolved V genes and leave the rest unexplained. V and J calls and clone size are given by that table; D and trimming were obtained from the DNA. The table for this sample lists about 980,000 clones; 60% to 85% of them were counted only once. Over 1.3% of the sample lies in the top ten.

These data belong to a study of shared clonotypes between healthy human individuals (dated by TCRdb to 2019 to 2021). Notes on the research overall: The cohort included three men and two women between 18 and 49 years of age. Libraries were prepared and TCR repertoires were sequenced by different laboratories using diverse techniques, in order to increase sequencing depth and limit assay-specific biases. Blood TCR repertoires of roughly five healthy adults were deeply sequenced to estimate repertoire size and the extent of clonotype sharing between individuals. Between about 0.8 and 8.9 billion PBMCs per donor were obtained by leukapheresis. Per donor, three plates each were used for CD4 naive and CD4 memory, two for CD8 naive, and one for CD8 memory.

V and J lose 2 bases and 5 bases, and a span of 13 bases separates them. Per the germline V gene, SQVTM is the CDR1 and ANQGSEA is the CDR2. The cysteine opens and the phenylalanine closes a CDR3 of 13 amino acids. Of the read, only the CDR3 DNA is kept; its 39 bases are in frame from base 1. Broad study findings and their caveats: Across four donors, approximately 4.9% of naive CD4, approximately 3.5% of naive CD8, around 2.5% of memory CD4, and approximately 0.4% of memory CD8 clonotypes were shared. Even with the large sequencing depth, rarefaction of the sorted-subset datasets indicated that sequencing was incomplete. Higher generation probabilities were observed for clonotypes shared by all four sorted-subset donors than for non-shared clonotypes. Because the study included a small number of donors, the genetic and exposure-history diversity represented was limited. Based on pairwise subsampling, the degree of clonotype sharing among donors was expected to be affected by sequencing depth. Larger estimated clonotype richness was generally found for naive subsets than for memory subsets. Sampling was restricted to blood, and TCR repertoires in tissues likely differ from the TCR repertoires found in blood.

The donors were healthy, HIV-negative adults with no recently reported acute infections or vaccinations. All donors were Caucasian adults living in Nashville, Tennessee, USA. CD4+ T cells were enriched by magnetic negative selection; naive cells were then positively selected on CD45RA, and the negative fraction formed the memory subset. After blood collection by leukapheresis, PBMCs were isolated using Ficoll-Histopaque density gradient centrifugation and then cryopreserved in the vapor phase of liquid nitrogen. Analytical flow cytometry was used to check the purity and quantity of each magnetically sorted T cell population. Genomic DNA was isolated from every sorted fraction and measured by UV absorbance on a Nanodrop 2000c.

The receptor was isolated from a young man in good health. Material for sequencing was memory CD4+ T cells sorted from blood. Read against the paper, the sample's cell subset or site label means: CD45RA-negative fraction. In this chain, TRBV29-1 is recombined with TRBJ2-7; TRBD1 is perhaps the D gene, given 6 matching bases. The DNA sequence is as follows: TGCAGCGTTGAATCCCCAGGGGCCAACGAGCAGTACTTC. This translates into CSVESPGANEQYF.